This T cell receptor (beta chain) was captured by sequencing in a study of cytomegalovirus exposure and HLA in healthy donors. This CDR3 spans 14 amino acids. Germline-derived CDR1 and CDR2 are SGHRS and YFSETQ. Concerning this clone: The junction differs from germline at one of its ends, possibly a read error.

With 60 Vbeta and 13 Jbeta primers, the PCR was carried out. Only in-frame clones appear in the TCRdb table, and some are missing; sequencing was by immunoSEQ multiplex PCR. The sample contains under 150,000 clones, more than 70% of which appear only once. The chain joins TRBV5-1 to TRBJ2-7, with D perhaps TRBD1 (5 bases). The TCR sequence derives from a man aged 50 to 60 in good health and CMV-seronegative. The sample comprised PBMCs. The CDR3 DNA reads as TGCGCCAGCACCAACCCACCAGGGTCCTACGGGCAGTACTTC. Its protein is CASTNPPGSYGQYF.